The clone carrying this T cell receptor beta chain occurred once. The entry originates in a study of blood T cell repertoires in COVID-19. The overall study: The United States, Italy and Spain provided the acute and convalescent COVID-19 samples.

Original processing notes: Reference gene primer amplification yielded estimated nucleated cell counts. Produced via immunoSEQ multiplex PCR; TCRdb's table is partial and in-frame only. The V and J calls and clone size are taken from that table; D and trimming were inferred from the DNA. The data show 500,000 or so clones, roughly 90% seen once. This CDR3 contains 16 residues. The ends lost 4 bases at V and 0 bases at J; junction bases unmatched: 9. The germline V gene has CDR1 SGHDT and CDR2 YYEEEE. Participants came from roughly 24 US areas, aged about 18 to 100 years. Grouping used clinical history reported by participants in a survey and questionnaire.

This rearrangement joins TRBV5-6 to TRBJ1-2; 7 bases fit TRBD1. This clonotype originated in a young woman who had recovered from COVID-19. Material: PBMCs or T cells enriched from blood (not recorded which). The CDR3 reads CASSPGTVGANYGYTF. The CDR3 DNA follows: TGTGCCAGCAGCCCGGGGACAGTAGGGGCTAACTATGGCTACACCTTC.